The 22 T cell receptor beta chains reported below all come from one sample, sequenced in a study of T cell responses to AZD1222 COVID-19 vaccine. Only in-frame clones appear in the TCRdb table, and some are missing; sequencing was by immunoSEQ multiplex PCR. The sample comprises around 120,000 clones, around 83% of which are singletons, and around a quarter rests with the top ten. Sequenced material: peripheral blood, taken 28 days after the second AZD1222 dose. These receptors all come from an adult who received the AZD1222 COVID-19 vaccine.

This clone has just one count. The J gene is TRBJ1-4, the V gene TRBV4-3, with D possibly matching TRBD1 (6 bases). Looked up from germline, CDR1 is LGHNA and CDR2 is YSLEER. V shed 1 base and J shed 8 bases, with 23 bases lying between them. The CDR3 extends over 18 amino acids. The CDR3 coding sequence is TGCGCCAGCAGCCAAGCAAATCCGTCAACAGGGTCTAGGGAAAAACTGTTTTTT. The encoded protein is CASSQANPSTGSREKLFF.

This chain connects TRBV7-2 to TRBJ1-2; no clear D gene. Germline CDR1 is SGHTA and CDR2 is FQGNSA. The CDR3 totals 15 residues. V was clipped by 2 bases and J by 0 bases, with 10 bases between them. This CDR3 is CASSLNGRTNYGYTF. DNA of the CDR3: TGTGCCAGCAGCTTAAATGGTCGGACTAACTATGGCTACACCTTC. Full variable domain (missing parts from reference TRBV7-2 and TRBJ1-2): GAGVSQSPSNKVTEKGKDVELRCDPISGHTALYWYRQSLGQGLEFLIYFQGNSAPDKSGLPSDRFSAERTGGSVSTLTIQRTQQEDSAVYLCASSLNGRTNYGYTFGSGTRLTVV.

The chain couples TRBV12-5 to TRBJ1-2, with D tentatively TRBD1 (5 bases). This CDR3 is 9 amino acids long. The germline V and J ends were trimmed by 11 bases and 8 bases, with 9 bases remaining between them. Germline lookup yields CDR1 LGHNT and CDR2 FRNRAP. In DNA, the CDR3 is TGTGCTCGGGGGAGAGGCTACACCTTC. Encoded protein: CARGRGYTF.

In its sample, this clone was seen once. The J gene is TRBJ1-1, the V gene TRBV5-1; D gene uncertain. Germline CDR1 SGHRS, CDR2 YFSETQ. The CDR3 extends over 13 amino acids. V was shortened by 3 bases and J by 4 bases, with 10 bases between the two germline ends. The CDR3 region is CASSWTRGTEAFF. CDR3 bases: TGCGCCAGCAGCTGGACCCGGGGCACTGAAGCTTTCTTT.

The V gene is TRBV27, the J gene TRBJ1-6; 9 bases match TRBD1. Germline loops: CDR1 MNHEY, CDR2 SMNVEV (reference sequence). V was pared by 0 bases and J by 7 bases, with 10 bases of the junction left unmatched. This CDR3 comprises 18 residues. CDR3 sequence: CASSLSSGTGKGNSPLHF. CDR3 bases: TGTGCCAGCAGTTTATCGAGTGGGACAGGGAAAGGAAATTCACCCCTCCACTTT.

This chain links TRBV5-1 with TRBJ1-4; D is unresolved. CDR3 length: 13 amino acids. V was shortened by 0 bases and J by 4 bases, with 4 bases between the two germline ends. In germline, CDR1 is SGHRS, CDR2 YFSETQ. In DNA, the CDR3 is TGCGCCAGCAGCTTGGGGGGTAATGAAAAACTGTTTTTT. Translation gives CASSLGGNEKLFF.

The chain links TRBV2 to TRBJ1-1, with 9 bases fitting TRBD1. Losses at the gene ends were 5 bases for V and 5 bases for J; bases not matched to a gene: 9. This CDR3 is 15 amino acids long. CDR1 and CDR2 (germline): SNHLY, FYNNEI. The DNA of the CDR3 is TGTGCCAGCAGTCCCTTCGGGACAGGGTTGACTGAAGCTTTCTTT. Translation: CASSPFGTGLTEAFF.

This clone was observed a single time. This chain connects TRBV9 to TRBJ1-2; the D gene is possibly TRBD1 (6 bases). V lost 2 bases and J lost 4, with 12 bases in between. CDR1 is SGDLS, CDR2 YYNGEE, per germline. The CDR3 extends over 14 amino acids. CDR3 nucleotides: TGTGCCAGCAGCGTCGGAGGGGGGACCTATGGCTACACCTTC. Translated, it gives CASSVGGGTYGYTF.

J is TRBJ2-2 and V is TRBV9; D gene uncertain. Germline assignment: CDR1 SGDLS and CDR2 YYNGEE. Trimming pared 0 bases from V and 5 bases from J, leaving 5 bases between. This CDR3 region has 13 residues. The CDR3 coding sequence is TGTGCCAGCAGCGTAGTAGTTACCGGGGAGCTGTTTTTT. This sequence encodes CASSVVVTGELFF. Filled out from reference TRBV9 and TRBJ2-2, the complete variable domain reads DSGVTQTPKHLITATGQRVTLRCSPRSGDLSVYWYQQSLDQGLQFLIQYYNGEERAKGNILERFSAQQFPDLHSELNLSSLELGDSALYFCASSVVVTGELFFGEGSRLTVL.

V and J are TRBV13 and TRBJ2-4, with TRBD1 identical over 7 bases. The CDR3 totals 14 residues. The V gene end was trimmed by 5 bases and the J gene end by 1 base; junction bases not matched to a gene: 2. Germline V CDR1 and CDR2: PRHDT, FYEKMQ (reference sequence). The CDR3 nucleotides are TGTGCCAGCAGCGACAGGGTGGCCAAAAACATTCAGTACTTC. It is translated as CASSDRVAKNIQYF.

V is TRBV29-1 and J is TRBJ1-1; D gene ambiguous. Germline assignment: CDR1 SQVTM and CDR2 ANQGSEA. V was cut by 4 bases and J by 4 bases, with 13 bases left in between. The CDR3 length is 13 residues. The CDR3 here is CSVGGNRGTEAFF. As DNA, the CDR3 is TGCAGCGTTGGAGGGAATCGAGGCACTGAAGCTTTCTTT.

This rearrangement joins TRBV24-1 to TRBJ1-6, with TRBD1 identical over 7 bases. The CDR3 runs 16 residues. V shed 3 bases and J 4 bases; nucleotides not matched to a gene: 5. Germline CDR1 reads KGHDR; CDR2 reads SFDVKD. CDR3 DNA sequence: TGTGCCACCAGTGATGCCGGGACAGAGTATAATTCACCCCTCCACTTT. Its translation: CATSDAGTEYNSPLHF.

The chain recombines TRBV29-1 with TRBJ1-4; 9 nucleotides agree with TRBD1. The CDR3 covers 15 residues. V trimming: 7 bases; J trimming: 0 bases; junction bases outside the gene matches: 6. Per the germline V gene, CDR1 is SQVTM and CDR2 is ANQGSEA. The chain's CDR3 is CSASGQGATNEKLFF. CDR3 in DNA: TGCAGCGCCTCGGGACAGGGTGCAACTAATGAAAAACTGTTTTTT.

This chain uses TRBV7-9 with TRBJ2-7; 7 bases line up with TRBD2. The CDR3 sequence is 14 residues long. Looked up from germline, CDR1 is SEHNR and CDR2 is FQNEAQ (reference sequence). The J segment lost 7 bases and the V segment lost 5 bases, leaving 11 bases of the junction unmatched. CDR3 protein: CASSPSGARSEQYF. In DNA, the CDR3 is TGTGCCAGCAGCCCGAGCGGGGCCCGGTCGGAGCAGTACTTC.

This clone came up once. Other DNA sequences in this sample translate to the same CDR3. V is TRBV5-1 and J is TRBJ1-4; 7 positions match TRBD1. With 2 bases clipped from V and 2 bases from J, the junction kept 0 bases outside the gene matches. Germline CDR1 SGHRS, CDR2 YFSETQ. The CDR3 length is 14 residues. The CDR3 loop reads CASSLQGTNEKLFF. The CDR3 DNA reads TGCGCCAGCAGCTTACAGGGGACTAATGAAAAACTGTTTTTT.

CDR3 sequence: CASSSQGPGGTEAFF. The DNA for the CDR3 is TGTGCCAGCAGCTCACAGGGACCGGGGGGCACTGAAGCTTTCTTT. The chain is built from TRBV7-3 and TRBJ1-1; perhaps TRBD1 as D (6 bases). Germline CDR1 SGHTA, CDR2 FQGTGA. CDR3 length: 15 amino acids. Trimming shortened V by 4 bases and J by 4 bases, and 16 bases separated the two germline ends.

The CDR3 sequence is CASSYSGGSTDTQYF. The CDR3 bases are TGCGCCAGCAGCTACTCGGGGGGGTCGACAGATACGCAGTATTTT. This rearrangement joins TRBV10-1 to TRBJ2-3; 8 bases fit TRBD2. V lost 6 bases and J lost 3; bases outside the gene matches: 8. The CDR3 is made up of 15 amino acids. Germline V CDR1 and CDR2: WNHNN, SYGVQD (reference sequence).

The rearrangement joins TRBV27 to TRBJ1-1, with unresolved D. The CDR3 extends over 13 amino acids. Germline assignment: CDR1 MNHEY and CDR2 SMNVEV (reference sequence). Between the trimmed V and J ends, which lost 5 bases and 8 bases, there was a span of 15 bases. CDR3 region: CASSLGRRVEAFF. CDR3 coding DNA: TGTGCCAGCAGTCTCGGGCGCCGGGTGGAAGCTTTCTTT.

This clone was seen more than once but under ten times. This chain links TRBV28 with TRBJ2-7; 7 bases align to TRBD1. From germline, CDR1 is MDHEN and CDR2 SYDVKM. Trimming at V came to 1 base and at J to 0 bases, leaving 9 bases not matched to a gene. The CDR3 contains 17 residues. This CDR3 reads CASSLFLRQGFSYEQYF. In DNA form, the CDR3 reads TGTGCCAGCAGTTTATTTCTTCGACAGGGTTTCTCCTACGAGCAGTACTTC.

The chain combines TRBV6-4 with TRBJ1-1; TRBD1 agrees at 7 bases. The CDR3 consists of 16 residues. The junction had 11 bases not matched to a gene; V was cut back by 7 bases and J by 0 bases. In germline, CDR1 is MRHNA, CDR2 SNTAGT. In DNA, the CDR3 is TGTGCCAGCACAAAGGAAGGGGGCCGCATGAACACTGAAGCTTTCTTT. The encoded protein is CASTKEGGRMNTEAFF.

This chain links TRBV10-2 with TRBJ1-4, with a tentative D call TRBD1 (5 bases). From germline, CDR1 is WSHSY and CDR2 SAAADI. The CDR3 sequence is 13 residues long. V was pared by 6 bases and J by 6 bases, with 11 bases between. CDR3 sequence (DNA): TGCGCCAGCAGGGGGGATGGAGATGAAAAACTGTTTTTT. It specifies CASRGDGDEKLFF.

This chain connects TRBV7-2 to TRBJ2-2; D unresolved. Trimming shortened V by 1 base and J by 0 bases, and 9 bases separated the two germline ends. Germline CDR1 reads SGHTA; CDR2 reads FQGNSA. The CDR3 length is 16 residues. The CDR3 loop reads CASSLVGAPNTGELFF. DNA for the CDR3: TGTGCCAGCAGCTTAGTTGGAGCGCCGAACACCGGGGAGCTGTTTTTT.